The rows below give T cell receptor beta chains drawn from one sample of a study of tumor-infiltrating lymphocytes in primary liver carcinoma. Using its own MiXCR run on the multiplex PCR reads, TCRdb lists one record per CDR3 protein. The data hold more than 55,000 distinct CDR3 sequences, with about two thirds observed a single time. Sequenced sample: liver tumor tissue from sampling region 2. These receptors all come from a man in his forties or fifties with primary liver carcinoma and hepatitis B virus infection. Each CDR3 is given with its conserved first and last residue. Each record gives: CDR3 length, J gene, clone size, D gene, V gene, CDR3 protein, CDR3 DNA. D genes are given only for firm matches. Clone size is given for some rows only: seen once, a few or many times, or a class if the clone is expanded.

14,TRBJ2-7,few,TRBD2,TRBV11-2,CASSQTSGSGEQYF,TGTGCCAGCAGCCAGACTAGCGGGAGTGGTGAGCAGTACTTC
19,TRBJ2-7,many,TRBD2,TRBV5-6,CASSSTGTSGIRSSYEQYF,TGTGCCAGCAGCTCAACCGGGACTAGCGGAATAAGGAGCTCCTACGAGCAGTACTTC
16,TRBJ2-2,-,TRBD2,TRBV5-1,CTSTLESGRYTGELFF,TGCACCAGCACCTTGGAGAGCGGGAGGTACACCGGGGAGCTGTTTTTT
15,TRBJ2-2,once,-,TRBV11-2,CASSLAGSNTGVLFF,TGTGCCAGCAGCCTTGCGGGGTCGAACACCGGGGTGCTGTTTTTT
14,TRBJ2-2,-,-,TRBV7-3,CVSSPGVNTGELFF,TGTGTCAGCAGCCCAGGGGTGAACACCGGGGAGCTGTTTTTT
15,TRBJ2-7,-,-,TRBV11-2,CASNLSSGIIYEQYF,TGTGCCAGCAACTTGTCCTCGGGGATTATCTACGAGCAGTACTTC
15,TRBJ2-7,many,TRBD2,TRBV4-1,CASTPGTSGAYEQYF,TGCGCCAGCACGCCGGGGACTAGCGGGGCCTACGAGCAGTACTTC
13,TRBJ1-1,-,-,TRBV6-6,CASSIGGTTEAFF,TGTGCCAGTAGCATAGGGGGGACTACTGAAGCTTTCTTT
14,TRBJ2-1,-,-,TRBV4-3,CASSLDKGGNEYFF,TGCGCCAGCAGCCTGGACAAGGGGGGGAATGAGTACTTCTTC
16,TRBJ2-3,few,-,TRBV5-1,CASSLNGRGSTDTQYF,TGCGCCAGCAGCTTGAACGGCAGGGGAAGCACAGATACGCAGTATTTT
14,TRBJ2-7,-,TRBD1,TRBV30,CAWSNIGTGDEQYF,TGTGCCTGGAGTAACATCGGGACAGGGGACGAGCAGTACTTC
15,TRBJ1-2,-,TRBD1,TRBV29-1,CRVSGQGAGNYGYTF,TGCCGCGTGTCGGGACAGGGGGCCGGCAACTATGGCTACACCTTC
14,TRBJ2-1,-,-,TRBV4-2,CASSLGQSDNEQLF,TGTGCCAGCAGCTTAGGGCAGAGCGACAATGAGCAGCTCTTC
14,TRBJ1-4,many,-,TRBV6-6,CASSPNPTNEKLFF,TGTGCCAGCAGTCCAAACCCAACTAATGAAAAACTGTTTTTT
12,TRBJ2-7,-,-,TRBV12-3/TRBV12-4,CASSFGGHEQYF,TGTGCCAGCAGTTTTGGAGGACATGAGCAGTACTTC
15,TRBJ2-7,few,TRBD1,TRBV12-3/TRBV12-4,CASSRVTGGSYEQYF,TGTGCCAGCAGTAGGGTGACAGGGGGCTCCTACGAGCAGTACTTC
15,TRBJ2-1,large,TRBD1,TRBV6-1,CASRVGTGGYNEQFF,TGTGCCAGCAGAGTCGGGACAGGGGGGTACAATGAGCAGTTCTTC
16,TRBJ2-6,few,-,TRBV2,CASANRAPSGANVLTF,TGTGCCAGTGCTAATAGGGCCCCCTCTGGGGCCAACGTCCTGACTTTC
17,TRBJ2-1,-,TRBD1,TRBV6-1,CASKERDSRAWDNEQFF,TGTGCCAGCAAGGAGAGGGACAGTCGAGCCTGGGACAATGAGCAGTTCTTC
11,TRBJ2-1,-,-,TRBV11-2,CASSFLGEHFF,TGTGCCAGTAGTTTTTTGGGTGAGCACTTCTTC